The entry below gives a single T cell receptor beta chain sequence along with its context. Original handling: Amplifying reference gene primers gave estimates of nucleated cell counts. Repertoires were generated with immunoSEQ multiplex PCR, while TCRdb's copy carries only in-frame clones and drops some. The V and J calls and clone size are taken from that table; D and trimming were inferred from the DNA. The sample lists approximately 100,000 clones, around 80% occurring once. These data are taken from a study of blood T cell repertoires in COVID-19. As for the study in general: Whether acute or convalescent, the COVID-19 samples came from the United States, Italy and Spain. PBMCs, B-cell-depleted T cells, or T cells were the source of the cDNA or gDNA that made up the material.

Trimming took 3 bases from V and 0 from J, leaving 15 bases between them. The CDR3 runs to 17 residues. Germline CDR1 reads LNHDA; CDR2 reads SQIVND (reference sequence). Sequencing used peripheral blood. This receptor was obtained from a woman aged 55-69 years with acute or convalescent COVID-19. The chain combines TRBV19 with TRBJ1-5, with D possibly matching TRBD1 (5 bases). CDR3 sequence reads: CASSILDSPLSNQPQHF. As DNA, the CDR3 is TGTGCCAGTAGTATTTTAGACAGCCCCCTTAGCAATCAGCCCCAGCATTTT.